A selection of T cell receptor beta chains follows, all from one sample in a study of vaccination and CD4 T cells after COVID-19. Antigens for these TCRs are unknown. A single record per CDR3 protein comes from TCRdb applying MiXCR to the PCR reads. Found here are almost 20,000 distinct CDR3 sequences, about 80% of them singletons; the top ten hold about 15%. This sample comprised CD4+ T cells from blood, cultured in vitro, obtained after SARS-CoV-2 vaccination. Source of these receptors: a human donor who received a COVID-19 vaccine. The CDR3 runs from the conserved cysteine through the conserved F or W. D genes are given only for firm matches. The size entry is marked missing in some rows and otherwise reads once, few, many or a size class.

clone size: few; J gene: TRBJ1-2; V gene: TRBV7-9; D gene: NA; CDR3 protein: CASSRTEANGYTF; CDR3 DNA: TGTGCCAGCAGCCGGACCGAGGCTAATGGCTACACCTTC
clone size: once; J gene: TRBJ2-7; V gene: TRBV7-2; D gene: TRBD2; CDR3 protein: CASSLTGGTVSSYEQYF; CDR3 DNA: TGTGCCAGCAGCTTAACGGGAGGGACCGTAAGCTCCTACGAGCAGTACTTC
clone size: NA; J gene: TRBJ1-2; V gene: TRBV6-2/TRBV6-3; D gene: NA; CDR3 protein: CASSVTKNYGYTF; CDR3 DNA: TGTGCCAGCAGTGTTACCAAGAACTATGGCTACACCTTC
clone size: NA; J gene: TRBJ2-5; V gene: TRBV2; D gene: TRBD2; CDR3 protein: CASSPPSTGGLQETQYF; CDR3 DNA: TGTGCCAGCAGTCCCCCCTCTACGGGGGGGCTGCAAGAGACCCAGTACTTC
clone size: NA; J gene: TRBJ1-2; V gene: TRBV20-1; D gene: TRBD1; CDR3 protein: CSAPTGGYGYTF; CDR3 DNA: TGCAGTGCCCCGACAGGGGGCTATGGCTACACCTTC
clone size: NA; J gene: TRBJ1-2; V gene: TRBV15; D gene: NA; CDR3 protein: CATSRARQGSYGYTF; CDR3 DNA: TGTGCCACCAGCAGAGCAAGGCAGGGCTCATATGGCTACACCTTC
clone size: NA; J gene: TRBJ2-3; V gene: TRBV24-1; D gene: NA; CDR3 protein: CATSDPTVGSTDTQYF; CDR3 DNA: TGTGCCACCAGTGATCCGACAGTGGGTAGCACAGATACGCAGTATTTT
clone size: NA; J gene: TRBJ1-2; V gene: TRBV2; D gene: TRBD1; CDR3 protein: CASIFTTGGSLYGYTF; CDR3 DNA: TGTGCCAGCATATTCACAACAGGGGGCTCCCTCTATGGCTACACCTTC
clone size: once; J gene: TRBJ2-7; V gene: TRBV12-3/TRBV12-4; D gene: TRBD1; CDR3 protein: CASSFTTGESYEQYF; CDR3 DNA: TGTGCCAGCAGTTTTACGACAGGGGAATCCTACGAGCAGTACTTC
clone size: NA; J gene: TRBJ2-7; V gene: TRBV5-1; D gene: TRBD1; CDR3 protein: CASSLKDRGNEQYF; CDR3 DNA: TGCGCCAGCAGCTTGAAGGACAGGGGTAACGAGCAGTACTTC
clone size: NA; J gene: TRBJ2-1; V gene: TRBV24-1; D gene: NA; CDR3 protein: CATSDPTGPSYNEQFF; CDR3 DNA: TGTGCCACCAGTGACCCAACCGGACCCTCTTACAATGAGCAGTTCTTC
clone size: NA; J gene: TRBJ2-3; V gene: TRBV3-1; D gene: NA; CDR3 protein: CASSPGTRFYGDTQYF; CDR3 DNA: TGTGCCAGCAGCCCTGGTACACGTTTTTATGGAGATACGCAGTATTTT
clone size: NA; J gene: TRBJ2-3; V gene: TRBV12-3/TRBV12-4; D gene: NA; CDR3 protein: CASSLVLVETDTQYF; CDR3 DNA: TGTGCCAGCAGTTTAGTGCTTGTAGAGACAGATACGCAGTATTTT